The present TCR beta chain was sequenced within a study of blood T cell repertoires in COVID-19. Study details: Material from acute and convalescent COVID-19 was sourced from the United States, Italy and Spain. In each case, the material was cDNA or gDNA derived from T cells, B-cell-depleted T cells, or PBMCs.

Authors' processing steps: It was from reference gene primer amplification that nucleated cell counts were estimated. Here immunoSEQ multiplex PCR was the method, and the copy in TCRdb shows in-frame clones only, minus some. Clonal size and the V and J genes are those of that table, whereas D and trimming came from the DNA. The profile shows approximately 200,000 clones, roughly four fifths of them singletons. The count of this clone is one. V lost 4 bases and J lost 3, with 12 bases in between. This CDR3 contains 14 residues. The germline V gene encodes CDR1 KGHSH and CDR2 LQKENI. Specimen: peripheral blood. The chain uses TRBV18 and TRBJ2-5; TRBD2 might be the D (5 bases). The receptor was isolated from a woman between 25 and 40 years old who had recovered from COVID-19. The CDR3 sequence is CASSHSGLEETQYF. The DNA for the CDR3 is TGTGCCAGCTCACACTCGGGGTTGGAAGAGACCCAGTACTTC. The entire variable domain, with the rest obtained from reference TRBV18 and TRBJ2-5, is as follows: NAGVMQNPRHLVRRRGQEARLRCSPMKGHSHVYWYRQLPEEGLKFMVYLQKENIIDESGMPKERFSAEFPKEGPSILRIQQVVRGDSAAYFCASSHSGLEETQYFGPGTRLLVL.